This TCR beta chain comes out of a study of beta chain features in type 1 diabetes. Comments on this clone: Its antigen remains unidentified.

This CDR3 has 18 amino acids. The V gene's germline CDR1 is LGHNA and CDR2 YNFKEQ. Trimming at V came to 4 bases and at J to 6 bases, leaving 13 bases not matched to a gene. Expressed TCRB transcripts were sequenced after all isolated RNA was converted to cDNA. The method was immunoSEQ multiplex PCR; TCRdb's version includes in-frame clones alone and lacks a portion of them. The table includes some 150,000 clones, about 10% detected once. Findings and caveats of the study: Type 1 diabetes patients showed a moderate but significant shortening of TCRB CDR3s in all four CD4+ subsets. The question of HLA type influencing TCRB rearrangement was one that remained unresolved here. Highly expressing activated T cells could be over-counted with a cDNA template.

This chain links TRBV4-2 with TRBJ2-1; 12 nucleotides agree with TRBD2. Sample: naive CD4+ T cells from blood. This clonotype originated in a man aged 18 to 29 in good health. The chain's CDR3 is CASSRSSGGAVGFNEQFF. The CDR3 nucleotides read TGTGCCAGCAGCCGATCTAGCGGGGGGGCGGTGGGTTTCAATGAGCAGTTCTTC.